This TCR beta chain came from a study of control samples from healthy donors and cancer patients. V gave up 10 bases and J gave up 4 bases; unmatched junction bases: 7. This CDR3 region has 15 residues. Germline V CDR1 and CDR2: ENHRY, SYGVKD. The table came from immunoSEQ multiplex PCR; TCRdb's copy has only in-frame clones and leaves some out. This table has around 20,000 clones, around 84% appearing once. This sequence originates from a man at least 80 years old with head and neck cancer. The gene calls are TRBV10-3 and TRBJ2-1, with TRBD2 matching 13 bases. What was sequenced was PBMCs. The CDR3 protein is CATTLAGGLYNEQFF. DNA of the CDR3: TGTGCCACCACACTAGCGGGGGGGCTATACAATGAGCAGTTCTTC.